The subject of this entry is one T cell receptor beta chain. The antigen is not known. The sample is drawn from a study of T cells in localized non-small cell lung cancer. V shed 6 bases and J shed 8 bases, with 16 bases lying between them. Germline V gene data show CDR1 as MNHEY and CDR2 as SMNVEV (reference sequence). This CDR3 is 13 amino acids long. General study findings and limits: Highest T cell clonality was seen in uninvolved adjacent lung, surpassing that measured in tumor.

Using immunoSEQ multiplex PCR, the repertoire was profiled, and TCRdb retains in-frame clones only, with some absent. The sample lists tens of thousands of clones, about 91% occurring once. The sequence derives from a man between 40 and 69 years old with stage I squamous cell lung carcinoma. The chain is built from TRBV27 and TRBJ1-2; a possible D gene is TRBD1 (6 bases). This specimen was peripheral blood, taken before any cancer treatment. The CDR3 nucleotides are TGTGCCAGCAGCGCCGGGACAACTATGGGCTACACCTTC. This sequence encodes CASSAGTTMGYTF.